This TCR beta chain was retrieved from a study of blood T cell repertoires in COVID-19. In the study overall: Samples of COVID-19 (acute and convalescent) were obtained from the United States, Italy and Spain.

Per the original data handling: Nucleated cell counts were estimated from reference gene primer amplification. The table came from immunoSEQ multiplex PCR; TCRdb's copy has only in-frame clones and leaves some out. D and trimming were read from the DNA, whereas the V and J calls and clone size are those reported in that table. The top ten hold around 9% of the sample, which has some 300,000 clones, approximately 89% seen once. The length of the CDR3 is 15 residues. Trimming stripped 5 bases from V and 6 bases from J, with 19 bases between. Germline values: CDR1 SEHNR, CDR2 FQNEAQ (reference sequence). Clinical histories supplied by participants themselves formed the basis of cohort assignment. Each recovered donor of Cohort 3 presented with two negative PCRs, clearance, or symptom resolution.

Sequencing was performed on PBMCs or T cells enriched from blood (not recorded which). This TCR was sampled from a woman aged 30 to 39 who had recovered from COVID-19. The chain joins TRBV7-9 to TRBJ2-5; the D gene is possibly TRBD2 (7 bases). This chain's CDR3 is CASSRRGGIRKTQYF. The CDR3 DNA follows: TGTGCCAGCAGCCGCAGGGGAGGGATACGAAAGACCCAGTACTTC.